This entry features one T cell receptor beta chain sequence. This entry comes from a study of Tregs in tolerant kidney transplant recipients. Between the trimmed V and J ends, which lost 1 base and 8 bases, there was a span of 14 bases. This CDR3 region has 15 residues. Germline lookup yields CDR1 LGHNA and CDR2 YNFKEQ. Profiling relied on immunoSEQ multiplex PCR, and the TCRdb table lists in-frame clones only, not all of them. The sample lists tens of thousands of clones; 98% were seen once. The source was Tregs from blood, collected before the transplant. The V and J genes are TRBV4-2 and TRBJ1-4, with D maybe TRBD1 (6 bases). The sequence was collected from a human donor who received a combined kidney and bone marrow transplant. CDR3 residues: CASSQGDKGREKLFF. CDR3 bases: TGTGCCAGCAGCCAAGGGGACAAGGGAAGGGAAAAACTGTTTTTT.